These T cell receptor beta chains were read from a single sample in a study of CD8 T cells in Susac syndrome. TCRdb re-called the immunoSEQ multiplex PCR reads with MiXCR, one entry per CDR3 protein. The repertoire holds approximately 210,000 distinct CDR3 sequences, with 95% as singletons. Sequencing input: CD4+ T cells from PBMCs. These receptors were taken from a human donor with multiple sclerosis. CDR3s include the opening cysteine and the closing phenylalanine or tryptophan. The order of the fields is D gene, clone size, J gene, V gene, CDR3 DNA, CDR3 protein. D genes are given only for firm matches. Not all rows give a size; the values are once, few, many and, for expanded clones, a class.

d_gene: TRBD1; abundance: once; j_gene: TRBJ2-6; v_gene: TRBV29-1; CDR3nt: TGCAGCGTTTCCCGGGACAGGGGGCTTTGGGACTCTGGGGCCAACGTCCTGACTTTC; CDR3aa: CSVSRDRGLWDSGANVLTF
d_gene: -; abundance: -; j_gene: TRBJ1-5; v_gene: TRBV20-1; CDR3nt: TGCAGTGCTAGAACGTCAGATCAGCCCCAGCATTTT; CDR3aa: CSARTSDQPQHF
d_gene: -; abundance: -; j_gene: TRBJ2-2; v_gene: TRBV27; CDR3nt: TGTGCCAGCGGTTCGAACACCGGGGAGCTGTTTTTT; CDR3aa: CASGSNTGELFF
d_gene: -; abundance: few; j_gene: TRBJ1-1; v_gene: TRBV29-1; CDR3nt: TGCAGCGTTGGCCAGGCGAACACTGAAGCTTTCTTT; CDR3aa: CSVGQANTEAFF
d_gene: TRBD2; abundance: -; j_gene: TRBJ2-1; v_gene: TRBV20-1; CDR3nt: TGCAGTGCTTCCGGGGGACTAGCGGGGACCAATGAGCAGTTCTTC; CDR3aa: CSASGGLAGTNEQFF
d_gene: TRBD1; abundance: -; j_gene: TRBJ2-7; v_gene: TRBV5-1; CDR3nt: TGCGCCAGCAGATGGACAGGGAGCTCCTACGAGCAGTACTTC; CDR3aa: CASRWTGSSYEQYF
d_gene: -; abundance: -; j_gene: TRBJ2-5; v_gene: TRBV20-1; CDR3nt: TGCAGTGCTAATAAGTACCAAGAGACCCAGTACTTC; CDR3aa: CSANKYQETQYF
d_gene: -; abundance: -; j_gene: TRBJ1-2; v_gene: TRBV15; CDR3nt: TGTGCCACCAGCGAGTTAGGCTATGGCTACACCTTC; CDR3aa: CATSELGYGYTF
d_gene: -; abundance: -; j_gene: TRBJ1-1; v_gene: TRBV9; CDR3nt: TGTGCCAGCAGCGTAAGGGAGTTCACTGAAGCTTTCTTT; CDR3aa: CASSVREFTEAFF
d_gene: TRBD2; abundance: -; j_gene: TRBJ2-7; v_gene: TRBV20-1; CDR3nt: TGCAGTGCTAGAGAACTAGCGGCCTCCTACGAGCAGTACTTC; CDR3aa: CSARELAASYEQYF
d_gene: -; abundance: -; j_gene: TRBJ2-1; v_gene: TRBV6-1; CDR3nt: TGTGCCAGCAGACACGAGTGGTCTAGGATCTTC; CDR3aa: CASRHEWSRIF
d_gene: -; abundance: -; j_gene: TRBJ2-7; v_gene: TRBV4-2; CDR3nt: TGTGCCAGCAGCGAAGGTAGAGGGAAGGCAGGCGAGCAGTACTTC; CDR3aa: CASSEGRGKAGEQYF
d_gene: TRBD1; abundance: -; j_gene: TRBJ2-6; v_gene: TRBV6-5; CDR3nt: TGTGCCAGCAGTTACTTAGGGGGCTTTGGGGCCAACGTCCTGACTTTC; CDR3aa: CASSYLGGFGANVLTF
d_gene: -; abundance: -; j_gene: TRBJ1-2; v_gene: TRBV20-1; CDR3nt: TGCAGTGCTAGTGGGCCCCTCCGGGGGGGCTATGGCTACACCTTC; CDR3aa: CSASGPLRGGYGYTF
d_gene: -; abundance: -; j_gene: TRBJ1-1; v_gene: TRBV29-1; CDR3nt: TGCAGCGGCCGAACGGCGGGTGAAGCTTTCTTT; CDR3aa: CSGRTAGEAFF
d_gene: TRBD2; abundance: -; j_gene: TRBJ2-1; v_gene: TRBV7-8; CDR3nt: TGTGCCAGCAGCACCCGGACTAGCGGGATCTCCTACAATGAGCAGTTCTTC; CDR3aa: CASSTRTSGISYNEQFF
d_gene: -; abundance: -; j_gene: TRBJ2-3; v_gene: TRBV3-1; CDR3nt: TGTGCCAGCAGCCCCGGGCTGGGGGCAGATACGCAGTATTTT; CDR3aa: CASSPGLGADTQYF
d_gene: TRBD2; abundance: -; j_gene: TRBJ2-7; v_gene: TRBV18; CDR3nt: TGTGCCAGCTCACCTACTGGACTAGCGGGGGCCTACGAGCAGTACTTC; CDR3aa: CASSPTGLAGAYEQYF
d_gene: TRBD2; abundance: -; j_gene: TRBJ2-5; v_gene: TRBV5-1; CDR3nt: TGCGCCAGCAGCTTAGGCGGGAGGATCGAAGAGACCCAGTACTTC; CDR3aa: CASSLGGRIEETQYF
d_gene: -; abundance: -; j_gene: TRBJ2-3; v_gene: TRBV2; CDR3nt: TGTGCCAGCAGCGGAGCGAATACGCAGTATTTT; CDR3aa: CASSGANTQYF
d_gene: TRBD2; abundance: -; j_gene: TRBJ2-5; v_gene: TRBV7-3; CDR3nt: TGTGCCAGCAGCAGCGGACTAGCGGGGGGGCCCCAGTACTTC; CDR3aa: CASSSGLAGGPQYF
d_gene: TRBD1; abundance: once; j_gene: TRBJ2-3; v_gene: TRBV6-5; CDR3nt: TGTGCCAGCAGTCCGACAGGGGGAGATACGCAGTATTTT; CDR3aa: CASSPTGGDTQYF
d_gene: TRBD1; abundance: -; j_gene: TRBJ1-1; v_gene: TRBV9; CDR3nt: TGTGCCAGCAGCAAGCGAACAGGGGGCAACACTGAAGCTTTCTTT; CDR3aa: CASSKRTGGNTEAFF
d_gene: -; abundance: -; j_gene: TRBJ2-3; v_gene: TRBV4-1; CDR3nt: TGCGCCAGCAGCCATCCCGGCTTACGCACAGATACGCAGTATTTT; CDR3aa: CASSHPGLRTDTQYF
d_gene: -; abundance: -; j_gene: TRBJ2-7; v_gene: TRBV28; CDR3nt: TGTGCCAGCAGTTTATGGACAGGCCCCTACGAGCAGTACTTC; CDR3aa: CASSLWTGPYEQYF
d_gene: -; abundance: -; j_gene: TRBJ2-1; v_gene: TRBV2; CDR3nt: TGTGCCAGCAGTGCTGACAGGACCCCCGATGAGCAGTTCTTC; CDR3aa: CASSADRTPDEQFF
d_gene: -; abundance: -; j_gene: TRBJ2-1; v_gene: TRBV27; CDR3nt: TGTGCCAGCAGCTTAAGGGGGTTTGGGAATGAGCAGTTCTTC; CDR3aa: CASSLRGFGNEQFF
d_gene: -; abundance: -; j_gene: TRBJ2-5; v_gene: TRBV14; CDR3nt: TGTGCCAGCAGCCGCGACTTATGGGAGACCCAGTACTTC; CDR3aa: CASSRDLWETQYF
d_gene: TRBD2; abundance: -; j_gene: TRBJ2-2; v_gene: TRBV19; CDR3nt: TGTGCCAGTGTACTAGCGGGAGGGACCGGGGAGCTGTTTTTT; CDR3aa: CASVLAGGTGELFF
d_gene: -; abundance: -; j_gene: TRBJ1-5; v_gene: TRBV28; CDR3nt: TGTGCCAGCAGTTACTACAGGGTAGGCAATCAGCCCCAGCATTTT; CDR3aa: CASSYYRVGNQPQHF
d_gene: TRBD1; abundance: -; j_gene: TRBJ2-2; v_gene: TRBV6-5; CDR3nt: TGTGCCAGCAGTTACTCGAGACAGGGGATTAACACCGGGGAGCTGTTTTTT; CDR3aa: CASSYSRQGINTGELFF
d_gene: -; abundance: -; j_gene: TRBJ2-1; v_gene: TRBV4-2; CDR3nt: TGTGCCAGCAGCCCAAATACAGAGCAGTTCTTC; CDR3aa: CASSPNTEQFF
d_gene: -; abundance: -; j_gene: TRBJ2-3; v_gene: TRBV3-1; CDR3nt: TGTGCCAGCAGCCAACGGGGCGATACGCAGTATTTT; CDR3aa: CASSQRGDTQYF
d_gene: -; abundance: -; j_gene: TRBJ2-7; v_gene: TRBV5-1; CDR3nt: TGCGCCAGCAGCCCAAGAGACAGGTCCTACGAGCAGTACTTC; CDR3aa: CASSPRDRSYEQYF
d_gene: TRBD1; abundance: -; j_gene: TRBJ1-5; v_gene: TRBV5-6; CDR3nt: TGTGCCAGCAGTTTGACAGGGACCTATAGCAATCAGCCCCAGCATTTT; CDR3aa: CASSLTGTYSNQPQHF
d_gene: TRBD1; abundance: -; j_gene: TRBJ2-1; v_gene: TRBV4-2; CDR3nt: TGTGCCAGCAGCCAACGACAGGGGGATTTGGATGAGCAGTTCTTC; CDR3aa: CASSQRQGDLDEQFF
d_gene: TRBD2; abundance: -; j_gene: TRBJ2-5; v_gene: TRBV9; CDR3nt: TGTGCCAGCAGCGTGGGGACTAGCGGGATACAAGAGACCCAGTACTTC; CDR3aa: CASSVGTSGIQETQYF
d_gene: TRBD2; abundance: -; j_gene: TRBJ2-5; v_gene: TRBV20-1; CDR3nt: TGCAGTGCCCGGGCTAGCGGGGAGACCCAGTACTTC; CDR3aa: CSARASGETQYF
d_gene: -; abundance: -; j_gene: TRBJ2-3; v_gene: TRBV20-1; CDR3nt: TGCAGTGCTATAAGGAGTGGGTCAGATCCGCAGTATTTT; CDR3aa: CSAIRSGSDPQYF
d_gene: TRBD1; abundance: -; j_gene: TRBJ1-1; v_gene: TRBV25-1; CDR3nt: TGTGCCAGCAGTGCGACAGGGTTGCCCACTGAAGCTTTCTTT; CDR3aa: CASSATGLPTEAFF
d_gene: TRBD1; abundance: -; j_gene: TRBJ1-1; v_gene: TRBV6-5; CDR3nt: TGTGCCAGCAGACGGGACAGTAAGAACACTGAAGCTTTCTTT; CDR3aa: CASRRDSKNTEAFF
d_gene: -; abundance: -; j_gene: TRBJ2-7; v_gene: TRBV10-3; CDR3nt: TGTGCCATCAGTGAGTGGGGGGGCGATTCTTCCGAGCAGTACTTC; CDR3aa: CAISEWGGDSSEQYF
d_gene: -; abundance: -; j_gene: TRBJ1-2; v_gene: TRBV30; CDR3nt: TGTGCCTGGATATCTCGGAACTATGGCTACACCTTC; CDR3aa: CAWISRNYGYTF
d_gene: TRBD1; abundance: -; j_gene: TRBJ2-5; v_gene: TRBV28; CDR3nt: TGTGCCAGCAGTTTGGCGACAGGGGGCCGGGAGACCCAGTACTTC; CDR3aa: CASSLATGGRETQYF
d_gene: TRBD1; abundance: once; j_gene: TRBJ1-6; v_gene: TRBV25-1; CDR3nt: TGTGCCAGCAGTGAACCCGGACAGGTTCTTTCCCCCCTCCACTTT; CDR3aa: CASSEPGQVLSPLHF